These 27 T cell receptor beta chains were all obtained from the same sample, sequenced in a study of shared clonotypes between healthy human individuals. The assay was immunoSEQ multiplex PCR, and TCRdb's table has in-frame clones only and misses some. The sample has a few million clones; 85% to 95% are singletons. Specimen: naive CD4+ T cells from PBMCs. The subset: CD45RA+ positively selected. The receptors shown here come from a young man in good health. Some clones in this sample may be carry-over from other donors' samples.

Details on this clone: One end of the junction fails to match germline, which may point to a read error. The chain is built from TRBV29-1 and TRBJ2-3; 8 bases agree with TRBD1. The CDR3 contains 8 residues. Germline CDR1 reads SQVTM; CDR2 reads ANQGSEA. The CDR3 bases are TGCAGCGTCGGGACAGGTCGGTTT. Translation gives CSVGTGRF.

The chain has TRBV10-3 and TRBJ2-5; 7 nucleotides agree with TRBD2. The CDR3 has 16 residues. The V segment lost 1 base and the J segment 4 bases; nucleotides outside the gene matches: 9. Germline V gene sequence: CDR1 ENHRY, CDR2 SYGVKD. CDR3 protein: CAISEWGGSQIETQYF. In DNA form, the CDR3 reads TGTGCCATCAGTGAGTGGGGCGGGAGCCAAATAGAGACCCAGTACTTC.

This chain uses TRBV6-1 with TRBJ2-7; TRBD1 or TRBD2 may be the D gene (5 bases each). Germline-derived CDR1 and CDR2 are MNHNS and SASEGT. With 8 bases removed from V and 4 bases from J, the gap between germline ends came to 12 bases. This CDR3 comprises 12 residues. In DNA, the CDR3 is TGTGCCAGCGGGGACGGAAATTACGAGCAGTACTTC. Amino acids: CASGDGNYEQYF.

The chain has TRBV11-2 and TRBJ1-1; D unresolved. Per the germline V gene, CDR1 is SGHAT and CDR2 is FQNNGV. The V gene lost 4 bases and the J gene lost 7 bases, with 19 bases spanning the gap. The CDR3 has 15 residues. The CDR3 DNA reads as TGTGCCAGCAGCTATCCGCGCGCAGGAGCCCTTGAAGCTTTCTTT. Translated: CASSYPRAGALEAFF. Full variable domain (missing parts from reference TRBV11-2 and TRBJ1-1): EAGVAQSPRYKIIEKRQSVAFWCNPISGHATLYWYQQILGQGPKLLIQFQNNGVVDDSQLPKDRFSAERLKGVDSTLKIQPAKLEDSAVYLCASSYPRAGALEAFFGQGTRLTVV.

The genes are TRBV28 and TRBJ1-2, with TRBD1 matching over 7 bases. Germline CDR1 MDHEN, CDR2 SYDVKM. This CDR3 comprises 14 residues. The V segment lost 5 bases and the J segment 4 bases; nucleotides outside the gene matches: 7. CDR3 in DNA: TGTGCCAGCAGTCCCGGACAGGTGTCCTATGGCTACACCTTC. It codes for CASSPGQVSYGYTF.

The CDR3 nucleotides read TGCGCCAGCAGCCAAGATTATGGGGGGCGCGGGGACGAGCAGTACTTC. Translated: CASSQDYGGRGDEQYF. The chain employs TRBV4-3 and TRBJ2-7, with D perhaps TRBD1 or TRBD2 (6 bases each). This CDR3 has 16 residues. Trimming took off 0 bases at V and 5 bases at J, with 17 bases between the two ends. Germline CDR1 is LGHNA and CDR2 is YSLEER.

V and J are TRBV30 and TRBJ2-1, with 8 bases fitting TRBD1. CDR1 GTSNPN and CDR2 SVGIG come from the germline V gene (reference sequence). The CDR3 runs 13 residues. Trimming removed 4 bases from V and 2 bases from J; junction bases left unmatched: 1. The CDR3 reads CAWKGQAYNEQFF. CDR3 DNA sequence: TGTGCCTGGAAGGGACAGGCCTACAATGAGCAGTTCTTC.

This rearrangement joins TRBV2 to TRBJ1-2; 7 bases are shared with TRBD1. V shed 7 bases, J shed 3 bases, and the junction held 5 bases outside the gene matches. Germline V lookup: CDR1 SNHLY, CDR2 FYNNEI. The CDR3 extends over 13 amino acids. This chain's CDR3 is CASKKGADYGYTF. CDR3 sequence (DNA): TGTGCCAGCAAGAAGGGGGCGGACTATGGCTACACCTTC.

This clone was counted once. The rearrangement links TRBV19 to TRBJ2-4, with D unresolved. This CDR3 has 14 residues. Germline assignment: CDR1 LNHDA and CDR2 SQIVND (reference sequence). V was shortened by 6 bases and J by 0 bases, with 9 bases between the two germline ends. The CDR3 nucleotides are TGTGCCAGTAGCCAACAGCTAGCCAAAAACATTCAGTACTTC. Protein product: CASSQQLAKNIQYF.

The chain is built from TRBV19 and TRBJ1-2; D is undetermined. CDR3 length equals 14 residues. V lost 5 bases, J lost 6 bases, and 16 bases lay in between. Germline CDR1 is LNHDA and CDR2 is SQIVND (reference sequence). The CDR3: CASSHRAPLDGYTF. Written as DNA, the CDR3 is TGTGCCAGTAGTCACCGGGCTCCGTTAGATGGCTACACCTTC.

For the CDR3, the DNA is TGTGCCAGCAGCCCCCCAGGGGAAGAGACCCAGTACTTC. It codes for CASSPPGEETQYF. V is TRBV6-5 and J is TRBJ2-5, with D maybe TRBD1 (6 bases). Between the trimmed V and J ends, which lost 6 bases and 3 bases, there was a span of 11 bases. The germline gives CDR1 MNHEY, CDR2 SVGAGI. CDR3 length: 13 amino acids.

V and J are TRBV7-3 and TRBJ1-1, with D hard to call. The CDR3 totals 15 residues. Germline CDR1 is SGHTA and CDR2 is FQGTGA. The ends were cut back, 0 bases at V and 1 base at J, with 9 bases in the middle. CDR3 in amino acids: CASSLTNSENTEAFF. CDR3 bases: TGTGCCAGCAGCTTAACGAACAGTGAGAACACTGAAGCTTTCTTT.

The rearrangement joins TRBV19 to TRBJ2-2; no clear D. V lost 3 bases and J lost 7, with 12 bases in between. The CDR3 loop spans 14 amino acids. CDR1 LNHDA and CDR2 SQIVND come from the germline V gene (reference sequence). The CDR3 region is CASSMNGYFGELFF. Here the CDR3 DNA reads TGTGCCAGTAGTATGAATGGCTATTTCGGGGAGCTGTTTTTT.

This chain uses TRBV25-1 with TRBJ2-4; D is perhaps TRBD1 (6 bases). Germline-derived CDR1 and CDR2 are MGHDK and SYGVNS. Trimming took 1 base from V and 1 from J, leaving 11 bases between them. This CDR3 has 16 amino acids. In DNA form, the CDR3 reads TGTGCCAGCAGTGAATTAGGGGGTTGGGCCAAAAACATTCAGTACTTC. Its translation is CASSELGGWAKNIQYF. Looking up the rest from reference TRBV25-1 and TRBJ2-4 gives the full variable domain: EADIYQTPRYLVIGTGKKITLECSQTMGHDKMYWYQQDPGMELHLIHYSYGVNSTEKGDLSSESTVSRIRTEHFPLTLESARPSHTSQYLCASSELGGWAKNIQYFGAGTRLSVL.

The chain links TRBV19 to TRBJ2-7, with 10 bases matching TRBD2. Germline CDR1 is LNHDA and CDR2 is SQIVND (reference sequence). The V segment lost 3 bases and the J segment 3 bases; nucleotides outside the gene matches: 5. This CDR3 has 15 amino acids. In DNA form, the CDR3 reads TGTGCCAGTAGTATTTTAGCGGGAGGTTACTACGAGCAGTACTTC. Amino acids: CASSILAGGYYEQYF.

The V and J genes are TRBV6-4 and TRBJ2-1; D might be TRBD2 (5 bases). The CDR3 totals 16 residues. Between the trimmed V and J ends, which lost 5 bases and 0 bases, there was a span of 14 bases. CDR1 MRHNA and CDR2 SNTAGT come from the germline V gene. CDR3 DNA: TGTGCCAGCAGTTACGCGGGTGGGTACTCCTACAATGAGCAGTTCTTC. Protein product: CASSYAGGYSYNEQFF.

This chain links TRBV19 with TRBJ2-5; 13 bases line up with TRBD2. Germline V gene sequence: CDR1 LNHDA, CDR2 SQIVND (reference sequence). V was clipped by 1 base and J by 5 bases; unmatched bases: 4. This CDR3 is 16 amino acids long. CDR3 protein: CASSIARTSGSETQYF. Written as DNA, the CDR3 is TGTGCCAGTAGTATAGCCAGGACTAGCGGGAGTGAGACCCAGTACTTC.

J is TRBJ1-2 and V is TRBV15, with 7 bases lining up with TRBD1. This CDR3 comprises 12 residues. CDR1 is LNHNV and CDR2 is YYDKDF in the germline V gene (reference sequence). V dropped 0 bases and J dropped 14; count of bases not matched to a gene: 6. CDR3 sequence (DNA): TGTGCCACCAGCAGAGAGGAGACAGGGAAGACCTTC. Amino acid sequence: CATSREETGKTF.

The J gene is TRBJ2-1, the V gene TRBV6-1; TRBD2 might be the D (6 bases). The CDR3 is made up of 13 amino acids. Trimming cost V 7 bases and J 0 bases, with 7 bases left between them. The germline CDR1 and CDR2 sequences are MNHNS and SASEGT. The DNA of the CDR3 is TGTGCCAGCATGCGGGGCTCCTACAATGAGCAGTTCTTC. It encodes CASMRGSYNEQFF.

This sequence joins TRBV11-2 and TRBJ2-4; D gene ambiguous. There are 13 residues in the CDR3. The germline V gene has CDR1 SGHAT and CDR2 FQNNGV. V lost 0 bases and J 15 bases, leaving 15 bases between the germline ends. The CDR3 region is CASSLDRSNHPYF. CDR3 bases: TGTGCCAGCAGCTTAGATCGCAGTAACCATCCGTACTTC.

V is TRBV28 and J is TRBJ1-5; D is ambiguous. The length of the CDR3 is 16 residues. With 6 bases removed from V and 0 bases from J, the gap between germline ends came to 15 bases. From germline, CDR1 is MDHEN and CDR2 SYDVKM. Here the CDR3 reads CASRDVPRPSNQPQHF. CDR3 nucleotides: TGTGCCAGCAGAGACGTACCTCGGCCTAGCAATCAGCCCCAGCATTTT. Supplemented by reference TRBV28 and TRBJ1-5, the full variable domain reads DVKVTQSSRYLVKRTGEKVFLECVQDMDHENMFWYRQDPGLGLRLIYFSYDVKMKEKGDIPEGYSVSREKKERFSLILESASTNQTSMYLCASRDVPRPSNQPQHFGDGTRLSIL.

V and J are TRBV9 and TRBJ1-1; TRBD1 matches at 7 bases. CDR3 size: 15 residues. CDR1 and CDR2 from the germline V gene are SGDLS and YYNGEE. The V segment lost 5 bases and the J segment 4 bases; nucleotides outside the gene matches: 11. The CDR3 sequence: CASRPHLQGGTEAFF. The DNA for the CDR3 is TGTGCCAGCAGGCCCCACCTGCAGGGGGGCACTGAAGCTTTCTTT.

This chain uses TRBV18 with TRBJ2-7, with 10 bases that match TRBD1. The CDR3 has 15 residues. Trimming at V came to 5 bases and at J to 5 bases, leaving 9 bases not matched to a gene. Germline CDR1 is KGHSH and CDR2 is LQKENI. CDR3: CASSSDRGIGNEQYF. Written as DNA, the CDR3 is TGTGCCAGCTCATCGGACAGGGGGATTGGCAACGAGCAGTACTTC.

The chain couples TRBV27 to TRBJ1-2; 8 bases are a match to TRBD1. This CDR3 region has 12 residues. In germline, CDR1 is MNHEY, CDR2 SMNVEV (reference sequence). V gave up 8 bases and J gave up 4 bases; unmatched junction bases: 3. The CDR3 sequence is CASWDRPYGYTF. The CDR3 DNA reads as TGTGCCAGCTGGGACAGGCCCTATGGCTACACCTTC.

The chain has TRBV7-2 and TRBJ1-1; no firm D call. The CDR3 runs 17 residues. The V gene lost 0 bases and the J gene lost 0 bases, with 14 bases spanning the gap. Germline V gene data show CDR1 as SGHTA and CDR2 as FQGNSA. The CDR3 DNA reads as TGTGCCAGCAGCTTAGCGCTCTTCCGCCGGATGAACACTGAAGCTTTCTTT. Protein: CASSLALFRRMNTEAFF.

The chain employs TRBV2 and TRBJ1-2; no firm D call. V was shortened by 3 bases and J by 1 base, with 3 bases between the two germline ends. This CDR3 has 12 residues. CDR1 is SNHLY and CDR2 is FYNNEI in the germline V gene. This chain's CDR3 is CASSDLNYGYTF. The CDR3 region has the DNA TGTGCCAGCAGTGACCTTAACTATGGCTACACCTTC.

The chain joins TRBV18 to TRBJ2-1; tentative D call: TRBD1 (6 bases). This CDR3 region has 15 residues. Trimming took off 5 bases at V and 4 bases at J, with 15 bases between the two ends. From germline, CDR1 is KGHSH and CDR2 LQKENI. The CDR3 coding sequence is TGTGCCAGCTCAGATGTACTAGGGGGTTACAATGAGCAGTTCTTC. It codes for CASSDVLGGYNEQFF.